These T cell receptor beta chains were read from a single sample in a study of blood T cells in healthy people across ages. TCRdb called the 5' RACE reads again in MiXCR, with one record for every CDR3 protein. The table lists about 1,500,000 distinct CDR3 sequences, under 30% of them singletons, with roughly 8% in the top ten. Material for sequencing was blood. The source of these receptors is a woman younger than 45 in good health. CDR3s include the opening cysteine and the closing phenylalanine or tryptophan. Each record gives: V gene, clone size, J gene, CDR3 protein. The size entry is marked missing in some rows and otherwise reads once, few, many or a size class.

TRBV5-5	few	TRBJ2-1	CASTLGAGGYNEQFF
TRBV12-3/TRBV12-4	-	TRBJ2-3	CASSLGRVGTDTQYF
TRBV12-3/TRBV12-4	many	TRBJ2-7	CASSRQGSDHEQYF
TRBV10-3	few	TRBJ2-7	CAISGQGTYEQYF
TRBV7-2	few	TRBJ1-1	CASSLGGAWPEAFF
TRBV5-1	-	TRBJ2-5	CASSYTGQETQDF
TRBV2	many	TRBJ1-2	CASRDAGRNNYGYTF
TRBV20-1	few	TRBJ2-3	CSAPRGTTDTQYF
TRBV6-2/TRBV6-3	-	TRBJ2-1	CASRLAGTSSYNELFF
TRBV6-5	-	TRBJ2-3	CASSTRTGLTDTQYF
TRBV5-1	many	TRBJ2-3	CASSFRIGADTQYF
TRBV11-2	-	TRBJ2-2	CASRTLGGELFF
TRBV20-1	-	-	CSAREASGDEQYF
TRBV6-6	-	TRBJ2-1	CASSWTGVYNEQFF
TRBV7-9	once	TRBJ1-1	CASSFTGSLNTEAFF
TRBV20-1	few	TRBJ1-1	CSAFTDNTEAFF
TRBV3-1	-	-	CASSLRLAGATVDEQYF
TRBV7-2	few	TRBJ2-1	CASSLQSGPYNEQFF
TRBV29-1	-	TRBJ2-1	CSVESTSPGVEQFF
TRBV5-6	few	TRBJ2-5	CAISFPVQNQETQYF
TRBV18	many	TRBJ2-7	CASSRDGYYEQYF
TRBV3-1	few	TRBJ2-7	CASSQARRREQYF
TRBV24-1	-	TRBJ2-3	CATRLKSWVPSTDTQYF
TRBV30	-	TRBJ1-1	CAWSGQGSLEAFF
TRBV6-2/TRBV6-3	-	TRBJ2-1	CAIKREGGAEQFF
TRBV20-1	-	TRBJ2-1	CSAPKQGAYNEQFF
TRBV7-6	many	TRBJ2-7	CASSSLQGTYEQYF
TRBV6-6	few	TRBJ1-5	CASGLNRDSNQPQHF
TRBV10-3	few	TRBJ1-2	CAISRRERDYGYTF
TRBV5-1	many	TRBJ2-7	CASSLATGREQYF
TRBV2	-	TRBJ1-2	CASSEARGGILGYGYTF
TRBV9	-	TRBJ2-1	CASSSSGTSGHRGSYNEQFF
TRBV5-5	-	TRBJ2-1	CASRKYNEQFF
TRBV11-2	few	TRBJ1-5	CASSSFPGPSNQPQHF
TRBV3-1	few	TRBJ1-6	CASSQGVSGLNSPLHF
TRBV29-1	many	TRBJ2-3	CSVEWRSTDTQYF
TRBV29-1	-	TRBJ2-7	CSVRTGREQYF
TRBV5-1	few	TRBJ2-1	CASSWGSGRANEQFF
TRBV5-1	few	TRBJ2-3	CASSLVPLFAAGGTDTQYF
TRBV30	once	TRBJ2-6	CAYSRTSGANVLTF
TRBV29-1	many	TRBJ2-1	CSVDPSRSSYNEQFF